Listed here are 25 T cell receptor beta chains from one sample, sequenced in a study of cytomegalovirus exposure and HLA in healthy donors. In the PCR, 60 Vbeta and 13 Jbeta primers were used. Method: immunoSEQ multiplex PCR; TCRdb's copy keeps in-frame clones and lacks some. The sample shows about 170,000 clones, roughly 81% of them seen only once. The sample was PBMCs. The source is a girl aged 5 to 17 in good health and CMV-seropositive.

The J gene is TRBJ2-3, the V gene TRBV5-4; no definite D call. CDR1 is SGHNT, CDR2 YYREEE, per germline (reference sequence). The CDR3 is 16 amino acids. The V end was cut by 4 bases, the J end by 0 bases, with 15 bases between. The CDR3 is CASSPIRSSSTDTQYF. The CDR3 DNA follows: TGTGCCAGCAGCCCCATCAGATCATCTAGCACAGATACGCAGTATTTT. The full variable domain, completed using reference TRBV5-4 and TRBJ2-3, is ETGVTQSPTHLIKTRGQQVTLRCSSQSGHNTVSWYQQALGQGPQFIFQYYREEENGRGNFPPRFSGLQFPNYSSELNVNALELDDSALYLCASSPIRSSSTDTQYFGPGTRLTVL.

This clone was seen a few times. V gene TRBV19 combines with J gene TRBJ1-1; D might be TRBD1 (5 bases). The CDR3 has 13 residues. Germline loops: CDR1 LNHDA, CDR2 SQIVND (reference sequence). Deletions cut 6 bases from V and 1 base from J, with 9 bases between. The CDR3, as DNA: TGTGCCAGTAGCGGACAAAAGAACACTGAAGCTTTCTTT. Protein sequence: CASSGQKNTEAFF.

The gene calls are TRBV2 and TRBJ1-2; D is unclear. The CDR3 has 15 residues. The V gene lost 6 bases and the J gene lost 5 bases, with 19 bases spanning the gap. Germline CDR1 is SNHLY and CDR2 is FYNNEI. This chain's CDR3 is CASRGRGTGVYGYTF. In DNA, the CDR3 is TGTGCCAGCAGGGGCCGGGGAACCGGTGTTTATGGCTACACCTTC.

The chain couples TRBV7-2 to TRBJ2-7, with D unclear. Germline lookup yields CDR1 SGHTA and CDR2 FQGNSA. V was trimmed by 1 base and J by 0 bases, leaving 4 bases between them. The CDR3 extends over 13 amino acids. The CDR3 spells CASSLVASYEQYF. In DNA form, the CDR3 reads TGTGCCAGCAGCTTAGTGGCCTCCTACGAGCAGTACTTC.

The rearrangement links TRBV7-2 to TRBJ2-5; maybe TRBD2 (7 bases). Germline values: CDR1 SGHTA, CDR2 FQGNSA. The CDR3 is made up of 14 amino acids. The V end was cut by 0 bases, the J end by 6 bases, with 11 bases between. CDR3 sequence reads: CASSLAGGPQTQYF. The CDR3 DNA reads TGTGCCAGCAGCTTAGCGGGGGGGCCGCAGACCCAGTACTTC.

This clone was recorded once. The rearrangement joins TRBV18 to TRBJ1-1; D is possibly TRBD1 (6 bases). Germline V gives CDR1 KGHSH, CDR2 LQKENI. CDR3 size: 13 residues. Trimming took 6 bases from V and 1 from J, leaving 9 bases between them. The CDR3 DNA reads TGTGCCAGCTCCTCGGGACAGAACACTGAAGCTTTCTTT. Amino acid sequence: CASSSGQNTEAFF. Full variable domain (remainder filled in from reference TRBV18 and TRBJ1-1): NAGVMQNPRHLVRRRGQEARLRCSPMKGHSHVYWYRQLPEEGLKFMVYLQKENIIDESGMPKERFSAEFPKEGPSILRIQQVVRGDSAAYFCASSSGQNTEAFFGQGTRLTVV.

The genes are TRBV13 and TRBJ2-7, with D possibly matching TRBD1 (6 bases). The CDR3 consists of 14 residues. The V and J ends lost 5 bases and 6 bases respectively, with 17 bases between them. Germline lookup yields CDR1 PRHDT and CDR2 FYEKMQ (reference sequence). The chain's CDR3 is CASSPGRGHSEQYF. The CDR3 DNA reads TGTGCCAGCAGCCCGGGCCGGGGACATTCCGAGCAGTACTTC. Full variable domain (rest looked up from reference TRBV13 and TRBJ2-7): AAGVIQSPRHLIKEKRETATLKCYPIPRHDTVYWYQQGPGQDPQFLISFYEKMQSDKGSIPDRFSAQQFSDYHSELNMSSLELGDSALYFCASSPGRGHSEQYFGPGTRLTVT.

The V call is TRBV30, the J call TRBJ2-5, with a weak D call TRBD1 (6 bases). Germline assignment: CDR1 GTSNPN and CDR2 SVGIG (reference sequence). Trimming took 4 bases from V and 3 from J, leaving 12 bases between them. The CDR3 is 13 residues long. The DNA for the CDR3 is TGTGCCTGGATTAACAGGGAGAAAGAGACCCAGTACTTC. Translation: CAWINREKETQYF.

The rearrangement links TRBV5-1 to TRBJ1-1; TRBD1 might be the D (6 bases). The length of the CDR3 is 14 residues. Germline V lookup: CDR1 SGHRS, CDR2 YFSETQ. Trimming cost V 0 bases and J 6 bases, with 12 bases left between them. The CDR3 spells CASSLAGRGSEAFF. The CDR3 DNA reads as TGCGCCAGCAGCTTGGCCGGCAGGGGATCTGAAGCTTTCTTT.

The rearrangement links TRBV9 to TRBJ1-2, with 9 bases that match TRBD1. The CDR3 is 14 amino acids. Germline CDR1 reads SGDLS; CDR2 reads YYNGEE. V lost 0 bases, J lost 6 bases, and 3 bases stayed unmatched. CDR3 in DNA: TGTGCCAGCAGCGTAGGGGACAGGGCGGATGGCTACACCTTC. Amino acid sequence: CASSVGDRADGYTF.

This chain joins TRBV15 and TRBJ2-7; D might be TRBD1 (5 bases). Trimming pared 0 bases from V and 6 bases from J, leaving 12 bases between. Germline values: CDR1 LNHNV, CDR2 YYDKDF (reference sequence). This CDR3 region has 14 residues. DNA of the CDR3: TGTGCCACCAGCAGAGAACCAGGGATTCCCGAGCAGTACTTC. Its translation is CATSREPGIPEQYF.

The gene calls are TRBV5-1 and TRBJ2-6; D unclear. The CDR3 has 14 residues. V lost 3 bases to trimming and J lost 2 bases, with 6 bases between them. Per the germline V gene, CDR1 is SGHRS and CDR2 is YFSETQ. The CDR3 protein is CASSSVAGANVLTF. The CDR3 nucleotides read TGCGCCAGCAGCTCCGTTGCTGGGGCCAACGTCCTGACTTTC. The full variable domain, completed using reference TRBV5-1 and TRBJ2-6, is KAGVTQTPRYLIKTRGQQVTLSCSPISGHRSVSWYQQTPGQGLQFLFEYFSETQRNKGNFPGRFSGRQFSNSRSEMNVSTLELGDSALYLCASSSVAGANVLTFGAGSRLTVL.

The chain has TRBV25-1 and TRBJ2-1; no clear D gene. Trimming removed 4 bases at V and 1 base at J, with 5 bases between. Germline V CDR1 and CDR2: MGHDK, SYGVNS. The CDR3 has 13 residues. The CDR3 sequence is CASSGSSYNEQFF. As DNA, the CDR3 is TGTGCCAGCAGTGGGAGTTCCTACAATGAGCAGTTCTTC.

Of note for this clone: Other DNA sequences from this sample encode an identical CDR3 as well. The V gene is TRBV7-9, the J gene TRBJ1-2; D gene unclear. Deletions cut 1 base from V and 4 bases from J, with 7 bases between. CDR1 and CDR2 (germline): SEHNR, FQNEAQ (reference sequence). The CDR3 consists of 13 residues. CDR3 DNA sequence: TGTGCCAGCAGCTTAGGAACAGCCTATGGCTACACCTTC. Translated, it gives CASSLGTAYGYTF.

The gene calls are TRBV5-4 and TRBJ1-1; D is perhaps TRBD1 (6 bases). CDR1 is SGHNT, CDR2 YYREEE, per germline (reference sequence). The CDR3 has 15 residues. The V and J ends lost 1 base and 7 bases respectively, with 17 bases between them. CDR3: CASSLLAGAMDEAFF. CDR3 nucleotides: TGTGCCAGCAGCTTGCTCGCAGGGGCTATGGATGAAGCTTTCTTT.

The chain links TRBV5-1 to TRBJ2-5; the D gene is possibly TRBD1 (5 bases). Germline V gene lookup returns CDR1 SGHRS and CDR2 YFSETQ. Trimming left V 5 bases short and J 1 base short, with 9 bases between. There are 13 residues in the CDR3. The CDR3 DNA sequence: TGCGCCAGCAGTCAGGGTTCCCAAGAGACCCAGTACTTC. Protein sequence: CASSQGSQETQYF.

The chain carries TRBV29-1 and TRBJ1-1; TRBD1 matches 9 bases. V dropped 7 bases and J dropped 1; count of bases not matched to a gene: 4. Germline V lookup: CDR1 SQVTM, CDR2 ANQGSEA. CDR3 length: 13 amino acids. Here the CDR3 reads CSAGTGPNTEAFF. CDR3 nucleotide sequence: TGCAGCGCTGGGACAGGGCCGAACACTGAAGCTTTCTTT.

This sequence joins TRBV7-8 and TRBJ1-1; no reliable D call. CDR1 and CDR2 from the germline V gene are SGHVS and FQNEAQ. This CDR3 contains 12 residues. Trimming cost V 10 bases and J 1 base, with 10 bases left between them. In DNA form, the CDR3 reads TGTGCCACCGCGGCGGGGAACACTGAAGCTTTCTTT. This translates into CATAAGNTEAFF.

The genes are TRBV19 and TRBJ2-7, with 10 bases fitting TRBD1. V trimming: 5 bases; J trimming: 5 bases; junction bases outside the gene matches: 9. Germline V gives CDR1 LNHDA, CDR2 SQIVND (reference sequence). This CDR3 spans 15 amino acids. The CDR3 region is CASSSATGGTDEQYF. CDR3 coding DNA: TGTGCCAGTAGTTCCGCGACAGGGGGCACCGACGAGCAGTACTTC.

The rearrangement joins TRBV6-6 to TRBJ2-1; TRBD1 matches at 10 bases. V gave up 5 bases and J gave up 9 bases; unmatched junction bases: 4. The CDR3 is made up of 13 amino acids. CDR1 and CDR2 (germline): MNHNY, SVGAGI (reference sequence). The CDR3 loop is CASSTGTGAEQFF. The CDR3 DNA is TGTGCCAGCAGTACCGGGACAGGGGCTGAGCAGTTCTTC.

The chain links TRBV7-8 to TRBJ2-1, with 10 nucleotides matching TRBD1. The CDR3 has 16 residues. Trimming cost V 6 bases and J 2 bases; bases outside gene matches: 7. The germline gives CDR1 SGHVS, CDR2 FQNEAQ. CDR3 loop: CASRQSGQGAYNEQFF. The CDR3 DNA reads as TGTGCCAGCAGACAGTCCGGACAGGGGGCCTACAATGAGCAGTTCTTC.

The chain couples TRBV28 to TRBJ1-1; D remains ambiguous. V was trimmed by 7 bases and J by 1 base, leaving 4 bases between them. The CDR3 loop spans 11 amino acids. Germline CDR1 MDHEN, CDR2 SYDVKM. CDR3 amino acids: CASTENTEAFF. In DNA form, the CDR3 reads TGTGCCAGCACAGAGAACACTGAAGCTTTCTTT.

The V gene is TRBV2, the J gene TRBJ2-5, with D unclear. Germline values: CDR1 SNHLY, CDR2 FYNNEI. Trimming removed 7 bases at V and 2 bases at J, with 11 bases between. The CDR3 spans 13 residues. CDR3 region: CASTEALQETQYF. The CDR3 DNA follows: TGTGCCAGCACAGAGGCCCTTCAAGAGACCCAGTACTTC.

The V gene is TRBV9, the J gene TRBJ2-5; TRBD2 matches 10 bases. CDR3 size: 19 residues. Germline CDR1 is SGDLS and CDR2 is YYNGEE. The V segment lost 4 bases and the J segment 5 bases; nucleotides outside the gene matches: 20. The CDR3: CASSSGKLAGAPSSETQYF. CDR3 nucleotide sequence: TGTGCCAGCAGCTCCGGGAAGCTAGCGGGGGCGCCGTCGAGCGAGACCCAGTACTTC.

The CDR3, as DNA: TGTGCCAGCAGTCGGTCCTACGAGCAGTACTTC. Amino acid sequence: CASSRSYEQYF. The rearrangement links TRBV2 to TRBJ2-7; D is unclear. The germline V gene encodes CDR1 SNHLY and CDR2 FYNNEI. CDR3 size: 11 residues. The V and J ends lost 5 bases and 1 base respectively, with 3 bases between them.